A selection of T cell receptor beta chains follows, all from one sample in a study of T-cell memory formation after mild COVID-19. TCRdb processed the 5' RACE reads anew with MiXCR; each CDR3 protein has one entry. The sample lists 350,000 to 500,000 distinct CDR3 sequences, about a quarter occurring once. Sequenced: PBMCs or a T cell subset sorted from them (not recorded which). Receptors originate from an adult woman who had mild COVID-19 (a few samples of this study predate the infection). Cell type and time point are not known. CDR3s include the opening cysteine and the closing phenylalanine or tryptophan. Each record gives: V gene, CDR3 protein.

TRBV5-1,CASSRGENNNEQFF
TRBV7-3,CASSQGPKNEQFF
TRBV2,CASTNGRIQETQYF
TRBV6-6,CASSRERGSGNTIYF
TRBV5-1,CASSFGGAADTQYF
TRBV29-1,CSVQGLGSEQYF
TRBV12-3/TRBV12-4,CASSPSWGSQPQHF
TRBV20-1,CSARDVTSGSAGELFF
TRBV7-9,CASSLVMGKGNQPQHF
TRBV5-6,CASSLAGTRRTDTQYF
TRBV30,CAWSVVGELFF
TRBV5-1,CASRTTGTVNTEAFF
TRBV15,CATSPQRSTGPYGYTF
TRBV6-5,CASSYGTSGRNEQYF
TRBV7-9,CASSDTGGGGGETQYF
TRBV9,CASTLPPHYNEQFF
TRBV12-5,CASERRPQETQYF
TRBV6-5,CASSSLYRGSSYEQYF
TRBV5-6,CASSLATGGLDTEAFF
TRBV7-2,CASSFLAGVETQYF
TRBV15,CATSFPRTGEHEQYF
TRBV20-1,CSARDPLPLAGVSYNEQFF
TRBV27,CASKGRSYGYTF
TRBV12-3/TRBV12-4,CASSRPGQGLTEAFF
TRBV7-3,CASSLTGGAPTEAFF
TRBV29-1,CSVQSSYEQYF
TRBV6-6,CASSYSRTEAFF
TRBV7-9,CASSLDRATSYEQYF